This T cell receptor (beta chain) comes out of a study of siplizumab effects on memory and regulatory T cells. Study-level points and caveats: Naive T cells appeared more varied than memory cells and looked like key alloresponse contributors.

The V segment lost 7 bases and the J segment 9 bases; nucleotides outside the gene matches: 5. The CDR3 totals 12 residues. Germline CDR1 reads LNHNV; CDR2 reads YYDKDF (reference sequence). Turning to this clone: The antigen is unknown.

Around 91,000 TCR templates underwent assay in every sample. TCRdb keeps only in-frame clones here, not all; method: immunoSEQ multiplex PCR. The sample yields under 100,000 clones, around 90% seen once. Sequences were obtained from Tregs sorted from blood. This rearrangement joins TRBV15 to TRBJ2-3; the match to TRBD1 covers 9 bases. The clonotype comes from a human donor in good health. The CDR3 sequence: CATNRGRKTQYF. Written as DNA, the CDR3 is TGTGCCACCAACAGGGGGCGCAAAACGCAGTATTTT.